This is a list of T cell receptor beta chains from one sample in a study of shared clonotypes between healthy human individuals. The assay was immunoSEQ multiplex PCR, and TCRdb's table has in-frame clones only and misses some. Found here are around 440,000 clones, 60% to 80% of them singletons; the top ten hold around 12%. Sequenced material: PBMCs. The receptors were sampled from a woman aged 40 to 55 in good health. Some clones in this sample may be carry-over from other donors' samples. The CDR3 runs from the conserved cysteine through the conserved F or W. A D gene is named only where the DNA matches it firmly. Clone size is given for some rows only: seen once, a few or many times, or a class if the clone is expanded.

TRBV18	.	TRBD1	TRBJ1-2	TGTGCCAGCTCACCACCGGGCAGGGGGCCCGACTATGGCTACACCTTC	CASSPPGRGPDYGYTF
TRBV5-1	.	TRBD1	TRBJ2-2	TGCGCCAGCAGCCTGACAGGGGGGAGAACCGGGGAGCTGTTTTTT	CASSLTGGRTGELFF
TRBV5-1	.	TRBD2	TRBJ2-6	TGCGCCAGCGGGAGGGCTGGGGCCAACGTCCTGACTTTC	CASGRAGANVLTF
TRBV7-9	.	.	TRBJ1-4	TGTGCCAGCAGCTTAGACGGACAGCCAAATGAAAAACTGTTTTTT	CASSLDGQPNEKLFF
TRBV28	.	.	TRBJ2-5	TGTGCCAGCAGCGTACCGGGCCTTGCGGAAGAGACCCAGTACTTC	CASSVPGLAEETQYF
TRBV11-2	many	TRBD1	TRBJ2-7	TGTGCCAGCAGCTTAGCGGGACCGGGACAGGGTTTTAATCTGCAGTACTTC	CASSLAGPGQGFNLQYF
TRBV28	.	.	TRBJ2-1	TGTGCCAGCAGTTTAGGGGGGGGGACACACAATGAGCAGTTCTTC	CASSLGGGTHNEQFF
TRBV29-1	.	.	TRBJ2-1	TGCAGCGTTGTGAGGAGCGTTACCTACAATGAGCAGTTCTTC	CSVVRSVTYNEQFF
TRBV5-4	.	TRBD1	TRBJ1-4	TGTGCCAGCAGCCTTCCGGGACAGGGAGGAGAAAAACTGTTTTTT	CASSLPGQGGEKLFF
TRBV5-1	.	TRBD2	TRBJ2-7	TGCGCCAGCAGCTTGTACTCCGGGACTAGCGGGATCGGGTACTCCTACGAGCAGTACTTC	CASSLYSGTSGIGYSYEQYF
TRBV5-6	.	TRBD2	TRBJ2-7	TGTGCCAGCACACTAGCGGGCGGGTGGGAGTGGGAGCAGTACTTC	CASTLAGGWEWEQYF
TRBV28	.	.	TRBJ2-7	TGTGCCAGCAGTCCAACTCAGGGGGGCCGACACTACGAGCAGTACTTC	CASSPTQGGRHYEQYF
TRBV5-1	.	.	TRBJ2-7	TGCGCCAGCAGCCCATTGACAGGGAGGGGCTCCTACGAGCAGTACTTC	CASSPLTGRGSYEQYF
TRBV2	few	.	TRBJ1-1	TGTGCCAGCAGACGCGGCAGGGAGAACACTGAAGCTTTCTTT	CASRRGRENTEAFF
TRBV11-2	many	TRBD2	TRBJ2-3	TGTGCCAGCAGCCTAAAAACGGCTAGCGGGCACTCCACAGATACGCAGTATTTT	CASSLKTASGHSTDTQYF
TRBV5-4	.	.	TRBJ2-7	TGTGCCAGCAGCTTGGGGCGGCGCGGGGACGAGCAGTACTTC	CASSLGRRGDEQYF
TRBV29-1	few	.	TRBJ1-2	TGCAGCGTGGACCTCAGGGAACATGGCTACACCTTC	CSVDLREHGYTF
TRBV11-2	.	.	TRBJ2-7	TGTGCCAGCAGCCCAAACGGACGGACTACCTCCTACGAGCAGTACTTC	CASSPNGRTTSYEQYF
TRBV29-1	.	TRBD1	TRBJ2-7	TGCAGCGCTCGCCCCAGGGGGCTTGACGAGCAGTACTTC	CSARPRGLDEQYF
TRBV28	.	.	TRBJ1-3	TGTGCCAGCAGTCGACAGGTCTCTGGAAACACCATATATTTT	CASSRQVSGNTIYF
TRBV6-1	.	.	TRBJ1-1	TGTGCCAGCAGCCGCCTTTCTCAGGGATACACTGAAGCTTTCTTT	CASSRLSQGYTEAFF
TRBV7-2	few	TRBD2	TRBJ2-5	TGTGCCAGCAGCCTAGGGGGGACTAGCGGGATCCAAGAGACCCAGTACTTC	CASSLGGTSGIQETQYF
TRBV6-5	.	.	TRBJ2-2	TGTGCCAGCAGCTCCAGTCGAGTCGGGGAGCTGTTTTTT	CASSSSRVGELFF
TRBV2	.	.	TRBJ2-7	TGTGCCAGCTTTCTGACCAGAAGAGACTACGAGCAGTACTTC	CASFLTRRDYEQYF
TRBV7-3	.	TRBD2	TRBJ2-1	TGTGCCAGCAGCTTAACTAGCGGGAGGGGGAATGAGCAGTTCTTC	CASSLTSGRGNEQFF
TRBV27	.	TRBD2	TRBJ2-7	TGTGCCAGCAGTTTATCGGGACTAGCGGGTTACGAGCAGTACTTC	CASSLSGLAGYEQYF
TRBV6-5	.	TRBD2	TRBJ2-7	TGTGCCACCCTTAAGACTAGCGGGGGGCAGCAGTACTTC	CATLKTSGGQQYF
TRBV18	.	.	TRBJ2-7	TGTGCCAGCACTAACCGGGACGGCCACTACGAGCAGTACTTC	CASTNRDGHYEQYF
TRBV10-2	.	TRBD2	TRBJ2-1	TGCGCCAGCAGTAGATCTAGCGGAGCCTACAATGAGCAGTTCTTC	CASSRSSGAYNEQFF
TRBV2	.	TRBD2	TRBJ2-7	TGTGCCAGCATGGGGGGACTAGCGGCAAACGAGCAGTACTTC	CASMGGLAANEQYF
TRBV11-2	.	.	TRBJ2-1	TGTGCCAGCAGCTTTTTTGGGCTCAATGAGCAGTTCTTC	CASSFFGLNEQFF
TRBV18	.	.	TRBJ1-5	TGTGCCAGCTCACTAGATGGGGGGGATCAGCCCCAGCATTTT	CASSLDGGDQPQHF
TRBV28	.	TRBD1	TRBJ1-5	TGTGCCAGCAGCCCTCCCGGGACAGATAGCAATCAGCCCCAGCATTTT	CASSPPGTDSNQPQHF
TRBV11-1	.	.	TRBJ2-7	TGTGCCAGCAGCTTAGCCGCCAGACCCTCCTACGAGCAGTACTTC	CASSLAARPSYEQYF
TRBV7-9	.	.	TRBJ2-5	TGTGCCAGCAGCATCCTCCCGGGTACCCAAGAGACCCAGTACTTC	CASSILPGTQETQYF
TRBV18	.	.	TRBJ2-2	TGTGCCAGCTCACCTTTCGCAGGGGACGGGGAGCTGTTTTTT	CASSPFAGDGELFF
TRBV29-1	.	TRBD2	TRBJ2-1	TGCAGCGTTCCCCATGCTAGCGGAGATTACAATGAGCAGTTCTTC	CSVPHASGDYNEQFF
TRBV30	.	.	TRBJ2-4	TGTGCCTGGGATCCCCGGGGGGCCAAAAACATTCAGTACTTC	CAWDPRGAKNIQYF
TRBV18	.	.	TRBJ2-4	TGTGCCAGCTCACCACCGGGGGGTTCCAAAAACATTCAGTACTTC	CASSPPGGSKNIQYF
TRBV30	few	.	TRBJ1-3	TGTGCCTGGATGCAGGGAGCCGGAAACACCATATATTTT	CAWMQGAGNTIYF